This TCR beta chain was retrieved from a study of blood T cell repertoires in COVID-19. Turning to the study itself: The United States, Italy and Spain supplied acute and convalescent COVID-19 samples. The cDNA or gDNA used as material had been derived from T cells, B-cell-depleted T cells, or PBMCs.

There are 15 residues in the CDR3. With 0 bases removed from V and 2 bases from J, the gap between germline ends came to 8 bases. Germline V gene data show CDR1 as GTSNPN and CDR2 as SVGIG (reference sequence). TCRdb's table, derived via immunoSEQ multiplex PCR, lists solely in-frame clones and lacks some. The table lists some 97,000 clones, 70% to 80% of them singletons. The chain uses TRBV30 and TRBJ2-6, with a possible D match to TRBD1 (6 bases). This TCR derives from a man in his 70s with active or convalescent COVID-19. Specimen: peripheral blood. For the CDR3, the DNA is TGTGCCTGGAGTGTGGCAGGGGCTGGGGCCAACGTCCTGACTTTC. Amino acids: CAWSVAGAGANVLTF.